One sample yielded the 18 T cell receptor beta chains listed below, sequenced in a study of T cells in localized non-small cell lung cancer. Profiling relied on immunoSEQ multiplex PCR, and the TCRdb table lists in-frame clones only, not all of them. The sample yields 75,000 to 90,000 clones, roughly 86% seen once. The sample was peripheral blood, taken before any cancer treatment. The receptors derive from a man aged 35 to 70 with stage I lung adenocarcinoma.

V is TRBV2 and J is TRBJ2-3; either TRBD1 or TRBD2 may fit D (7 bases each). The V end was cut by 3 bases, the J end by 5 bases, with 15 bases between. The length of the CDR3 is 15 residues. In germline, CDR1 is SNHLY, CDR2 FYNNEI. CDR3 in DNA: TGTGCCAGCAGTGAGGGGAGGGGGCCGGGAGATACGCAGTATTTT. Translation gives CASSEGRGPGDTQYF.

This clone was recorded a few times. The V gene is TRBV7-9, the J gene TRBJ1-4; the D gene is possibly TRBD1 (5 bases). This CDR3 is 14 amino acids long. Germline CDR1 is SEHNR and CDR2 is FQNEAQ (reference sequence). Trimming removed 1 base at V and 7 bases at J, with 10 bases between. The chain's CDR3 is CASSLGGEGEKLFF. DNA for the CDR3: TGTGCCAGCAGCTTAGGAGGGGAGGGTGAAAAACTGTTTTTT.

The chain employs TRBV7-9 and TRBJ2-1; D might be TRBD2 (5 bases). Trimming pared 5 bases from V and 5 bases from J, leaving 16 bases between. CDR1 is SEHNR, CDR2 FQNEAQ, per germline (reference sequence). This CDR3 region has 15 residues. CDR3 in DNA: TGTGCCAGCAGCCCCCGCCGGGGTAGCGACAATGAGCAGTTCTTC. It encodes CASSPRRGSDNEQFF.

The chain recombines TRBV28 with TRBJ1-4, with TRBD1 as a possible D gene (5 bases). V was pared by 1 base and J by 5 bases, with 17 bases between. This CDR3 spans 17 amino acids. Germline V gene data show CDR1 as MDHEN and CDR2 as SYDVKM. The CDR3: CASSLLGNGGVNEKLFF. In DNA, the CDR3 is TGTGCCAGCAGTTTATTAGGAAACGGGGGAGTAAATGAAAAACTGTTTTTT.

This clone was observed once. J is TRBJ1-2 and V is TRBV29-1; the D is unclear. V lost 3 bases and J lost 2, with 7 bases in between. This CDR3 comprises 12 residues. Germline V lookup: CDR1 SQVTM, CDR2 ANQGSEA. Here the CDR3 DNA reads TGCAGCGTTGAGGCTGGCAACTATGGCTACACCTTC. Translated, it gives CSVEAGNYGYTF.

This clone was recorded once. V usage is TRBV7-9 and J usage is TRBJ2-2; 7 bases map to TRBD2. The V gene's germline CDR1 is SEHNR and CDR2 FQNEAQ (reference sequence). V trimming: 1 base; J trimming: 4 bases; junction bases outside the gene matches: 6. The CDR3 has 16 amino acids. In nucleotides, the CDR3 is TGTGCCAGCAGCTTAGTGGCAGCGGGGAGCACCGGGGAGCTGTTTTTT. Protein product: CASSLVAAGSTGELFF.

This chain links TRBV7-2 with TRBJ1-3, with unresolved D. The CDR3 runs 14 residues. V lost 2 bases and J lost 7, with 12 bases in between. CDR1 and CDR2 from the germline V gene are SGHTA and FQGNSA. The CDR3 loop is CASSLPIGRNTIYF. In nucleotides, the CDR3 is TGTGCCAGCAGCTTACCAATAGGGCGGAACACCATATATTTT. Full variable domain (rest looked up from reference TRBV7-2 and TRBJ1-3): GAGVSQSPSNKVTEKGKDVELRCDPISGHTALYWYRQSLGQGLEFLIYFQGNSAPDKSGLPSDRFSAERTGGSVSTLTIQRTQQEDSAVYLCASSLPIGRNTIYFGEGSWLTVV.

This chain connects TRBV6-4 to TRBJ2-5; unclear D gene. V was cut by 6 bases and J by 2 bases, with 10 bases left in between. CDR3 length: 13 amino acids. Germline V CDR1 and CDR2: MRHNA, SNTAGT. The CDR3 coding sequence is TGTGCCAGCAGCCAAACCCAGCAAGAGACCCAGTACTTC. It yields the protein CASSQTQQETQYF.

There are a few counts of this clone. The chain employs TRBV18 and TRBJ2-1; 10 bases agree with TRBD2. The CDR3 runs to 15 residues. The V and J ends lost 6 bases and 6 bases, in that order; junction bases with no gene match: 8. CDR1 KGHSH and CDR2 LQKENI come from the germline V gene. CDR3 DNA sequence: TGTGCCAGCTCCCTTCGGCGGACTAGCGGCAATGAGCAGTTCTTC. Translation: CASSLRRTSGNEQFF.

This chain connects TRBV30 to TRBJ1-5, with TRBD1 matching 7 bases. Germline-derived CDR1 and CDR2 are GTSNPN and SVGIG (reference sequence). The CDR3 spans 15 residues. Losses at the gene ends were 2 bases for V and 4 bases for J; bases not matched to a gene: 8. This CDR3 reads CAWSRGTDFNQPQHF. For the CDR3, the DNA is TGTGCCTGGAGTCGCGGGACAGACTTTAATCAGCCCCAGCATTTT.

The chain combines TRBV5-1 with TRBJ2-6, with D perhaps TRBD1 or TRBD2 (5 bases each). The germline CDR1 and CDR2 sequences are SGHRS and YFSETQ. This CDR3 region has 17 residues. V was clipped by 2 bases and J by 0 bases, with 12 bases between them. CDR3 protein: CASSFVGDSSGANVLTF. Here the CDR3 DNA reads TGCGCCAGCAGCTTCGTGGGGGATTCCTCTGGGGCCAACGTCCTGACTTTC.

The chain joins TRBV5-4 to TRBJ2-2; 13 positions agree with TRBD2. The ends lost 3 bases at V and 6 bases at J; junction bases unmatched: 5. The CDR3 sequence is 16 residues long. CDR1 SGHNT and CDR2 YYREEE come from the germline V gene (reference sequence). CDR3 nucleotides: TGTGCCAGCAGCTCGGGGACTAGCGGGATCCCCGGGGAGCTGTTTTTT. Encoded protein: CASSSGTSGIPGELFF. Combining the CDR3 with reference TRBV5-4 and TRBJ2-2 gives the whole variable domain ETGVTQSPTHLIKTRGQQVTLRCSSQSGHNTVSWYQQALGQGPQFIFQYYREEENGRGNFPPRFSGLQFPNYSSELNVNALELDDSALYLCASSSGTSGIPGELFFGEGSRLTVL.

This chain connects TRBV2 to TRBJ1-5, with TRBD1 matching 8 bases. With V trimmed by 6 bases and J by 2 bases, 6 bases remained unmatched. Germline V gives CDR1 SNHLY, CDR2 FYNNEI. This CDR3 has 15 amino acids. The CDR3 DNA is TGTGCCAGCAGACTGGACAGGGTGGGCAATCAGCCCCAGCATTTT. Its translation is CASRLDRVGNQPQHF.

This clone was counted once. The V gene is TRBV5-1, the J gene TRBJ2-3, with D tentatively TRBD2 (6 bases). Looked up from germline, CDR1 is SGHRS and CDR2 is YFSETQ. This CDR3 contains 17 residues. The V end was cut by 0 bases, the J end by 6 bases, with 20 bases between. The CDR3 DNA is TGCGCCAGCAGCTTGGACGGGGACTGGGGGTCGGTGGATACGCAGTATTTT. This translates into CASSLDGDWGSVDTQYF.

The CDR3: CASSGDYVPSTDTQYF. The CDR3, as DNA: TGTGCCAGTAGTGGGGACTATGTACCTAGCACAGATACGCAGTATTTT. The rearrangement uses TRBV19 and TRBJ2-3; 7 bases are shared with TRBD2. CDR1 is LNHDA, CDR2 SQIVND, per germline (reference sequence). The CDR3 is 16 residues long. With 5 bases clipped from V and 0 bases from J, the junction kept 8 bases outside the gene matches.

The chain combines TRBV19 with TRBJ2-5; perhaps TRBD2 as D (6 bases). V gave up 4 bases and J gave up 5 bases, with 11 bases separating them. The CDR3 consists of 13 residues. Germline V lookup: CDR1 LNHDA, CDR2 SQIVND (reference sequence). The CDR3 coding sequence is TGTGCCAGTAGTAAGGCGGGGAGGGAGACCCAGTACTTC. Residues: CASSKAGRETQYF.

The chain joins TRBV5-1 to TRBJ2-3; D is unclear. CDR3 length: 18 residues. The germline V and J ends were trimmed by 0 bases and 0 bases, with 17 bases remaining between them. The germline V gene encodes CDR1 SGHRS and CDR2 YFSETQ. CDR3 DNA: TGCGCCAGCAGCTTGGCCTCACAGAGCTTCTCTAGCACAGATACGCAGTATTTT. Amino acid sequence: CASSLASQSFSSTDTQYF.

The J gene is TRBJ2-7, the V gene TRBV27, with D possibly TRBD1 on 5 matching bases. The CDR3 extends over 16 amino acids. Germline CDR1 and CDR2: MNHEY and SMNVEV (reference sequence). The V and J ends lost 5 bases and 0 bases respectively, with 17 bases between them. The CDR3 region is CASSRARAGLSYEQYF. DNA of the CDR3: TGTGCCAGCAGTCGGGCCCGGGCAGGGCTCTCCTACGAGCAGTACTTC.